This TCR beta chain emerged from a study of OX40 agonist ivuxolimab in advanced cancers. This table comes from immunoSEQ multiplex PCR, and its TCRdb copy is limited to in-frame clones, with some not included. The data contain more than 60,000 clones, roughly nine tenths of them singletons. This clone has just one count. The V gene's germline CDR1 is SGDLS and CDR2 YYNGEE. Trimming took off 0 bases at V and 4 bases at J, with 10 bases between the two ends. The CDR3 totals 15 residues. The material sequenced was CD4+ or CD8+ T cells sorted from blood, taken in a trial of the OX40 agonist ivuxolimab. This chain joins TRBV9 and TRBJ2-2, with D hard to call. This receptor was obtained from an adult with an advanced solid tumor such as melanoma, head and neck, liver or kidney cancer. The DNA for the CDR3 is TGTGCCAGCAGCGTAGGGACGTTTGGCACCGGGGAGCTGTTTTTT. This codes for CASSVGTFGTGELFF.